The 5 T cell receptor beta chains listed next were all sequenced from one sample in a study of low-dose radiotherapy and immunotherapy resistance in tumors. Covering alpha and beta chains, TRAV- and TRBV-specific primers were used for the first-strand cDNA. TCRs were amplified for around 21 PCR cycles with a constant-region primer and V-primer adapter. TCRdb re-analysed the reads in MiXCR, keeping a single row per CDR3 protein. The table includes about 84,000 distinct CDR3 sequences, around a sixth detected once. Described time point: after trial treatment. The sample's treatment: LDRT plus nivolumab, ipilimumab, low-dose cyclophosphamide and aspirin (RACIN trial). The sample consisted of PBMCs, taken after low-dose radiotherapy plus immunotherapy. The receptors come from a male donor with prostate cancer.

This clonotype occurred many times. The chain has TRBV12-3 or TRBV12-4 and TRBJ2-7; D perhaps matches TRBD1 (6 bases). The CDR3 is 16 amino acids. Trimming shortened V by 4 bases and J by 2 bases, and 18 bases separated the two germline ends. CDR3: CASSSSSWTETYEQYF. The CDR3 nucleotides read TGTGCCAGCAGTTCCTCCTCCTGGACAGAGACCTACGAGCAGTACTTC.

This clonotype was recorded at least ten times. This chain uses TRBV19 with TRBJ1-2, with 7 bases fitting TRBD1. This CDR3 spans 13 amino acids. CDR1 is LNHDA, CDR2 SQIVND, per germline (reference sequence). The ends lost 6 bases at V and 3 bases at J; junction bases unmatched: 4. The CDR3 sequence: CASSSDRYYGYTF. For the CDR3, the DNA is TGTGCCAGTAGCTCGGACAGGTACTATGGCTACACCTTC.

In its sample, this clonotype was seen many times. CDR3 residues: CSAVGLAGESWGNIQYF. The CDR3 DNA reads as TGCAGTGCCGTGGGACTAGCGGGAGAATCGTGGGGGAACATTCAGTACTTC. The J gene is TRBJ2-4, the V gene TRBV20-1, with TRBD2 identical over 14 bases. CDR3 length: 17 amino acids. V was clipped by 6 bases and J by 7 bases; unmatched bases: 14. Germline assignment: CDR1 DFQATT and CDR2 SNEGSKA (reference sequence).

This clonotype occurred many times. The chain employs TRBV12-2 and TRBJ2-7; TRBD1, as called in the table, went unchecked against the DNA. TRBV12-2 is labeled a pseudogene. This CDR3 is built from 15 residues. The CDR3 bases are TGTGCAAGTCGCCACCGGGACAGTCAATCCTACGAGCAGTACTTC. Translating it yields CASRHRDSQSYEQYF.

This clonotype was recorded many times. This chain uses TRBV6-2 or TRBV6-3 with TRBJ1-5; a weak D match, TRBD1 (5 bases). CDR3 length: 16 amino acids. Trimming shortened V by 5 bases and J by 6 bases, and 20 bases separated the two germline ends. Germline-derived CDR1 and CDR2 are MNHEY and SVGEGT. CDR3 in DNA: TGTGCCAGCAGTGCGGAATGGTTCACGGGGGGTCAGCCCCAGCATTTT. Residues: CASSAEWFTGGQPQHF.